These 23 T cell receptor beta chains were all obtained from the same sample, sequenced in a study of immune evolution from preneoplasia to lung adenocarcinoma (dated by TCRdb to 2020 to 2022). Library preparation used the immunoSEQ multiplex PCR assay. Entries here come from immuneACCESS through TCRdb and include only in-frame sequences with V and J called. Some clones fail to appear in such tables; in the studies checked, an unresolved V gene covers under half of the shortfall, and the cause of the remainder is unknown. Counted in this sample were approximately 6,900 clones; about 80% of them appeared once. Of the sample, 7.6% falls within the top ten clones. The sequenced material came from FFPE lung adenocarcinoma in situ tissue. The cell subset or site label here, explained by the study, means: preinvasive adenocarcinoma in situ (AIS). Receptors were obtained from a donor aged 70 or over with lung adenocarcinoma.

This chain connects TRBV5-1 to TRBJ1-6; D is undetermined. The CDR3 runs 13 residues. V was pared by 5 bases and J by 0 bases, with 3 bases between. The germline CDR1 and CDR2 sequences are SGHRS and YFSETQ. The CDR3 DNA follows: TGCGCCAGCAGAAGCTCCTATAATTCACCCCTCCACTTT. This sequence encodes CASRSSYNSPLHF.

The chain has TRBV2 and TRBJ2-1; 7 bases are shared with TRBD1. The CDR3 is 12 amino acids. The germline V gene encodes CDR1 SNHLY and CDR2 FYNNEI. The junction had 2 bases not matched to a gene; V was cut back by 8 bases and J by 4 bases. The CDR3: CASGDSYNEQFF. The CDR3 DNA reads as TGTGCCAGCGGGGACAGTTACAATGAGCAGTTCTTC.

J is TRBJ2-1 and V is TRBV6-4, with TRBD2 matching over 10 bases. The J segment lost 5 bases and the V segment lost 6 bases, leaving 4 bases of the junction unmatched. This CDR3 has 14 residues. Germline values: CDR1 MRHNA, CDR2 SNTAGT. In nucleotides, the CDR3 is TGTGCCAGCAGAAGCGGGGGGGCCGACAATGAGCAGTTCTTC. Its protein is CASRSGGADNEQFF.

CDR3 nucleotides: TGTGCCAGCAGCGGATCGGCTTGGGGTTCACCCCTCCACTTT. Translation gives CASSGSAWGSPLHF. The rearrangement uses TRBV9 and TRBJ1-6; no clear D gene. CDR3 length: 14 residues. Germline V gene lookup returns CDR1 SGDLS and CDR2 YYNGEE. Trimming took off 3 bases at V and 9 bases at J, with 13 bases between the two ends.

The chain is built from TRBV14 and TRBJ2-1; D is possibly TRBD1 (5 bases). Trimming removed 1 base at V and 6 bases at J, with 10 bases between. Per the germline V gene, CDR1 is SGHDN and CDR2 is FVKESK. This CDR3 region has 14 residues. CDR3 loop: CASSQVRASNEQFF. CDR3 DNA: TGTGCCAGCAGCCAAGTCAGGGCTAGCAATGAGCAGTTCTTC.

The chain is built from TRBV29-1 and TRBJ2-7; 7 positions agree with TRBD1. V lost 6 bases and J lost 0; bases outside the gene matches: 11. In germline, CDR1 is SQVTM, CDR2 ANQGSEA. The CDR3 extends over 15 amino acids. The CDR3 is CSVTPGTVFSYEQYF. The CDR3 nucleotides are TGCAGCGTGACCCCCGGGACAGTCTTCTCCTACGAGCAGTACTTC.

DNA of the CDR3: TGTGCCAGCAGTGAGGTTGGAGGCAATGAAAAACTGTTTTTT. It translates to CASSEVGGNEKLFF. This chain joins TRBV2 and TRBJ1-4; D ambiguous. CDR3 size: 14 residues. The germline V gene has CDR1 SNHLY and CDR2 FYNNEI. V lost 3 bases, J lost 5 bases, and 10 bases lay in between.

The chain recombines TRBV6-1 with TRBJ2-7, with D possibly being TRBD2 (6 bases). This CDR3 region has 11 residues. Trimming took 6 bases from V and 4 from J, leaving 7 bases between them. Germline CDR1 reads MNHNS; CDR2 reads SASEGT. CDR3 sequence reads: CASRAGYEQYF. CDR3 DNA: TGTGCCAGCAGGGCGGGATACGAGCAGTACTTC.

The chain recombines TRBV14 with TRBJ1-5; D is ambiguous. V gave up 3 bases and J gave up 5 bases, with 8 bases separating them. Germline values: CDR1 SGHDN, CDR2 FVKESK. The CDR3 sequence is 13 residues long. The CDR3 sequence: CASSQFLDQPQHF. CDR3 nucleotide sequence: TGTGCCAGCAGCCAGTTCTTAGATCAGCCCCAGCATTTT.

This chain joins TRBV4-2 and TRBJ2-7; 10 bases are a match to TRBD2. Germline CDR1 and CDR2: LGHNA and YNFKEQ. This CDR3 contains 21 residues. V was clipped by 0 bases and J by 0 bases; unmatched bases: 17. CDR3 sequence reads: CASSQDLILGGTSESSYEQYF. The CDR3 DNA sequence: TGTGCCAGCAGCCAAGATCTGATTCTAGGGGGGACTAGCGAGAGCTCCTACGAGCAGTACTTC.

CDR3 nucleotides: TGTGCTAGTGAAGGGGACACCGGGGAGCTGTTTTTT. Its translation: CASEGDTGELFF. The genes are TRBV12-5 and TRBJ2-2, with D perhaps TRBD1 (5 bases). Trimming took off 7 bases at V and 3 bases at J, with 6 bases between the two ends. CDR3 length: 12 residues. CDR1 and CDR2 from the germline V gene are LGHNT and FRNRAP. The whole variable domain, remainder taken from reference TRBV12-5 and TRBJ2-2, is DARVTQTPRHKVTEMGQEVTMRCQPILGHNTVFWYRQTMMQGLELLAYFRNRAPLDDSGMPKDRFSAEMPDATLATLKIQPSEPRDSAVYFCASEGDTGELFFGEGSRLTVL.

This sequence joins TRBV9 and TRBJ2-2; D might be TRBD1 (6 bases). The CDR3 runs to 15 residues. Trimming shortened V by 4 bases and J by 1 base, and 11 bases separated the two germline ends. Germline CDR1 reads SGDLS; CDR2 reads YYNGEE. In DNA form, the CDR3 reads TGTGCCAGCAGCACGCCGACAGGGAACACCGGGGAGCTGTTTTTT. Its translation: CASSTPTGNTGELFF.

The chain carries TRBV18 and TRBJ1-6; D ambiguous. Germline assignment: CDR1 KGHSH and CDR2 LQKENI. V lost 6 bases to trimming and J lost 8 bases, with 11 bases between them. The CDR3 is 13 amino acids. The DNA of the CDR3 is TGTGCCAGCTCCCCGGCAACGGATTCACCCCTCCACTTT. Translation gives CASSPATDSPLHF. Supplemented by reference TRBV18 and TRBJ1-6, the full variable domain reads NAGVMQNPRHLVRRRGQEARLRCSPMKGHSHVYWYRQLPEEGLKFMVYLQKENIIDESGMPKERFSAEFPKEGPSILRIQQVVRGDSAAYFCASSPATDSPLHFGNGTRLTVT.

The CDR3 loop reads CASSIMAEETQYF. CDR3 nucleotides: TGTGCCAGTAGTATAATGGCAGAAGAGACCCAGTACTTC. The chain uses TRBV19 and TRBJ2-5, with unresolved D. Germline assignment: CDR1 LNHDA and CDR2 SQIVND (reference sequence). The CDR3 consists of 13 residues. V lost 2 bases and J 3 bases, leaving 7 bases between the germline ends.

The CDR3 region is CAWRGFSSYNSPLHF. In DNA, the CDR3 is TGTGCCTGGAGGGGGTTTAGCTCCTATAATTCACCCCTCCACTTT. V and J are TRBV30 and TRBJ1-6; unclear D gene. This CDR3 spans 15 amino acids. V was clipped by 3 bases and J by 0 bases, with 9 bases between them. The V gene's germline CDR1 is GTSNPN and CDR2 SVGIG (reference sequence).

CDR3 loop: CASSEPRDRNYGYTF. CDR3 DNA: TGCGCCAGCAGTGAGCCCCGGGACCGTAACTATGGCTACACCTTC. V usage is TRBV10-2 and J usage is TRBJ1-2; TRBD1 might be the D (5 bases). The CDR3 consists of 15 residues. V lost 2 bases and J lost 1, with 11 bases in between. CDR1 and CDR2 from the germline V gene are WSHSY and SAAADI.

V and J are TRBV18 and TRBJ2-5; the D is unclear. The V gene's germline CDR1 is KGHSH and CDR2 LQKENI. This CDR3 has 15 residues. Trimming took 3 bases from V and 0 from J, leaving 11 bases between them. CDR3 region: CASSPPDGYQETQYF. The CDR3 bases are TGTGCCAGCTCACCCCCGGACGGATACCAAGAGACCCAGTACTTC.

The chain employs TRBV27 and TRBJ2-2; tentative D call: TRBD2 (7 bases). The CDR3 is 15 residues long. Per the germline V gene, CDR1 is MNHEY and CDR2 is SMNVEV (reference sequence). V lost 9 bases and J 3 bases, leaving 17 bases between the germline ends. The CDR3 nucleotides are TGTGCCAGTTCTGAACGGGGGGCTGACACCGGGGAGCTGTTTTTT. Translated, it gives CASSERGADTGELFF.

This clone was recorded a few times. The chain recombines TRBV11-3 with TRBJ1-6, with 7 nucleotides matching TRBD1. J gave up 6 bases and V 5 bases, and 7 bases lay outside the gene matches. Germline V gene data show CDR1 as SGHNT and CDR2 as YENEEA. This CDR3 has 15 amino acids. In DNA, the CDR3 is TGTGCCAGCAGCGGTAACAGGGGTGCTAATTCACCCCTCCACTTT. This gives the protein CASSGNRGANSPLHF.

Only a few counts were recorded for this clone. The chain has TRBV9 and TRBJ2-5; TRBD2 agrees at 13 bases. The CDR3 runs 16 residues. Trimming cost V 3 bases and J 5 bases; bases outside gene matches: 7. CDR1 is SGDLS, CDR2 YYNGEE, per germline. The CDR3 is CASSAWTSGSGETQYF. The CDR3 DNA reads as TGTGCCAGCAGCGCTTGGACTAGCGGGAGTGGCGAGACCCAGTACTTC.

The chain uses TRBV5-1 and TRBJ2-5; possibly TRBD2 for D (6 bases). V was trimmed by 1 base and J by 7 bases, leaving 11 bases between them. Germline assignment: CDR1 SGHRS and CDR2 YFSETQ. The CDR3 has 13 residues. CDR3 protein: CASSLSSVVTQYF. DNA for the CDR3: TGCGCCAGCAGCTTGTCTAGCGTGGTGACCCAGTACTTC.

The chain couples TRBV11-3 to TRBJ2-3, with D uncertain. Germline V gene data show CDR1 as SGHNT and CDR2 as YENEEA. The CDR3 length is 15 residues. V lost 2 bases, J lost 3 bases, and 12 bases lay in between. CDR3: CASSLFSLATDTQYF. In nucleotides, the CDR3 is TGTGCCAGCAGCTTATTTAGTTTAGCAACAGATACGCAGTATTTT.

J is TRBJ1-1 and V is TRBV7-3; no clear D gene. The germline CDR1 and CDR2 sequences are SGHTA and FQGTGA. V was pared by 8 bases and J by 11 bases, with 9 bases between. There are 9 residues in the CDR3. The DNA for the CDR3 is TGTGCCAGCGGGAAATGGGCTTTCTTT. This encodes CASGKWAFF.